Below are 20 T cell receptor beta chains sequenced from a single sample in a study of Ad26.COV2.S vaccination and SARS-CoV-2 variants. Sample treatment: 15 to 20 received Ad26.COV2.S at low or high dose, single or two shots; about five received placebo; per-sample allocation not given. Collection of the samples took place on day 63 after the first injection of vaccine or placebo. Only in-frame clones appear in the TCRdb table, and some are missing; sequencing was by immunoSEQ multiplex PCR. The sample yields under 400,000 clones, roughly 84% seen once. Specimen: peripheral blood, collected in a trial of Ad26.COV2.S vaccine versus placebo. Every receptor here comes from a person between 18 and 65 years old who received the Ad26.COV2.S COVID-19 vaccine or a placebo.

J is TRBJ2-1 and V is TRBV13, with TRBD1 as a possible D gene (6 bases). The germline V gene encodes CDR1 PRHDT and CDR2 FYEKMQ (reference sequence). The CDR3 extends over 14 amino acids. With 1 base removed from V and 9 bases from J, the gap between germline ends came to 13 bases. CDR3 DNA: TGTGCCAGCAGCTTAGAACAGGGTCTGGTTGAGCAGTTCTTC. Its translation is CASSLEQGLVEQFF.

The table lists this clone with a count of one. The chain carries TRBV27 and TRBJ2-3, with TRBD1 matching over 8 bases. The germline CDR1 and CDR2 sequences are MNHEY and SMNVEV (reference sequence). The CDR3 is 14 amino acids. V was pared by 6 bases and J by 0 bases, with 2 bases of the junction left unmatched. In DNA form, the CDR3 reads TGTGCCAGCAGGCGGACAGGGAGCACAGATACGCAGTATTTT. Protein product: CASRRTGSTDTQYF.

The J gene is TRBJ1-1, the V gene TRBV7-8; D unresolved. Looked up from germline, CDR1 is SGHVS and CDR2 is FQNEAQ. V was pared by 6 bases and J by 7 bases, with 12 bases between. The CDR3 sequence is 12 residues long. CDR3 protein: CASRPESGEAFF. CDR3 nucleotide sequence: TGTGCCAGCAGACCCGAGAGTGGTGAAGCTTTCTTT. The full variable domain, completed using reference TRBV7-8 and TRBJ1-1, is GAGVSQSPRYKVAKRGQDVALRCDPISGHVSLFWYQQALGQGPEFLTYFQNEAQLDKSGLPSDRFFAERPEGSVSTLKIQRTQQEDSAVYLCASRPESGEAFFGQGTRLTVV.

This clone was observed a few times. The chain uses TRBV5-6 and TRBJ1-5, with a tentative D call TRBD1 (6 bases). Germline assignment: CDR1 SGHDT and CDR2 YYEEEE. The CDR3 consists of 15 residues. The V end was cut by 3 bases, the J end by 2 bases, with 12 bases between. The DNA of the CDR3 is TGTGCCAGCAGCTCGTGGGGGCTAGGCAATCAGCCCCAGCATTTT. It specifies CASSSWGLGNQPQHF.

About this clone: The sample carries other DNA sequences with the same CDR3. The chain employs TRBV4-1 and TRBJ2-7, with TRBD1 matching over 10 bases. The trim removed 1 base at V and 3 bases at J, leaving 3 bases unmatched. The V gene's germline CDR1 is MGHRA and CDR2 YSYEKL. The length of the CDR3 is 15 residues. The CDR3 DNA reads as TGCGCCAGCAGCCAAGGACAGGGGGCAAGCTACGAGCAGTACTTC. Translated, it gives CASSQGQGASYEQYF.

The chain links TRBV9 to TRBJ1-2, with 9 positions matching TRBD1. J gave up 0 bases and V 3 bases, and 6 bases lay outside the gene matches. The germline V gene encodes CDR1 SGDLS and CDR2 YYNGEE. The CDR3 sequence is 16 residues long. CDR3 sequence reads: CASSAGQGIANYGYTF. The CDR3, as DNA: TGTGCCAGCAGCGCAGGACAGGGGATAGCTAACTATGGCTACACCTTC.

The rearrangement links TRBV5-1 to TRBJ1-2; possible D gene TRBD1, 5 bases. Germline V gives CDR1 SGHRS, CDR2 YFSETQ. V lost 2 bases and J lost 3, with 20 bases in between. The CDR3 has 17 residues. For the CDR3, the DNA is TGCGCCAGCAGCTTAGTTGCTAGGGGCAAGGAGGACTATGGCTACACCTTC. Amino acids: CASSLVARGKEDYGYTF. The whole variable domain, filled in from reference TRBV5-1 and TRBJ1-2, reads KAGVTQTPRYLIKTRGQQVTLSCSPISGHRSVSWYQQTPGQGLQFLFEYFSETQRNKGNFPGRFSGRQFSNSRSEMNVSTLELGDSALYLCASSLVARGKEDYGYTFGSGTRLTVV.

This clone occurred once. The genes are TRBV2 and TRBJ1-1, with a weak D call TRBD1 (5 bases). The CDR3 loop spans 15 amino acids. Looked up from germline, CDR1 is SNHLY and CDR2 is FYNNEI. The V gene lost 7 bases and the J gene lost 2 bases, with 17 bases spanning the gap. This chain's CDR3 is CASKTRRGANTEAFF. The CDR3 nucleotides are TGTGCCAGCAAGACGCGGAGAGGGGCCAACACTGAAGCTTTCTTT.

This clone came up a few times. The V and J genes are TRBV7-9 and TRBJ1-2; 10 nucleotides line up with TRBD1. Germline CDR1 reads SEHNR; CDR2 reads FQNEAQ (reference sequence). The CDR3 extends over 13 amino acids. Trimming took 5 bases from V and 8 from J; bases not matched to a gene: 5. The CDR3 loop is CASSPGTGEGYTF. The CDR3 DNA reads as TGTGCCAGCAGCCCAGGGACAGGGGAAGGCTACACCTTC.

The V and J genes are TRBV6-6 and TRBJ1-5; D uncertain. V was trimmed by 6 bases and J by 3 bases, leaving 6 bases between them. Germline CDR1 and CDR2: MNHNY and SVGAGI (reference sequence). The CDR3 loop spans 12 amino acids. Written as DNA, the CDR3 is TGTGCCAGCAGCGGAACCAATCAGCCCCAGCATTTT. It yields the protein CASSGTNQPQHF.

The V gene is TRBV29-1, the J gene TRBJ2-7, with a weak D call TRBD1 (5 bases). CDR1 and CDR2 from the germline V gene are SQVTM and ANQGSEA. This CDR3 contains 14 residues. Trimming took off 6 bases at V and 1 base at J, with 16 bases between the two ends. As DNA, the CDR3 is TGCAGCGTCGCACCAGGGATTTCATCCTACGAGCAGTACTTC. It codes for CSVAPGISSYEQYF.

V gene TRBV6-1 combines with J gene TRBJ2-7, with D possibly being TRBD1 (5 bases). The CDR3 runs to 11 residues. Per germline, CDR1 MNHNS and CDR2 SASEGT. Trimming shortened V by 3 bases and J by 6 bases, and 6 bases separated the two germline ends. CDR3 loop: CASSEGREQYF. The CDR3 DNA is TGTGCCAGCAGTGAGGGGCGCGAGCAGTACTTC.

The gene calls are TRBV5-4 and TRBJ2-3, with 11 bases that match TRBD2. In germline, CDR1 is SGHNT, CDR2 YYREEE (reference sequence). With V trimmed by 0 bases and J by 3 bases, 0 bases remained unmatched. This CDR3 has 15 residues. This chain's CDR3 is CASSLVAGGTDTQYF. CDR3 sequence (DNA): TGTGCCAGCAGCTTGGTAGCGGGGGGGACAGATACGCAGTATTTT.

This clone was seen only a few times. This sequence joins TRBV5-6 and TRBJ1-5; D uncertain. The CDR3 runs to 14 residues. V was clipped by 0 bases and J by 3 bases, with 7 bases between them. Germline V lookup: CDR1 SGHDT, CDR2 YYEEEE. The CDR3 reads CASSLAGVNQPQHF. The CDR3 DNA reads TGTGCCAGCAGCTTGGCCGGGGTCAATCAGCCCCAGCATTTT.

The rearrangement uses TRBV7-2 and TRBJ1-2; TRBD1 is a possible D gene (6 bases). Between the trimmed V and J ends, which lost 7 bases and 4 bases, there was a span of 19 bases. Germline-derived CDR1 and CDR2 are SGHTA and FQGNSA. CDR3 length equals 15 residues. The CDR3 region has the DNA TGTGCCAGCACTCCATCCGAGGGGGAGGTCTATGGCTACACCTTC. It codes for CASTPSEGEVYGYTF. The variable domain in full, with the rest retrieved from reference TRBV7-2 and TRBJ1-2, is GAGVSQSPSNKVTEKGKDVELRCDPISGHTALYWYRQSLGQGLEFLIYFQGNSAPDKSGLPSDRFSAERTGGSVSTLTIQRTQQEDSAVYLCASTPSEGEVYGYTFGSGTRLTVV.

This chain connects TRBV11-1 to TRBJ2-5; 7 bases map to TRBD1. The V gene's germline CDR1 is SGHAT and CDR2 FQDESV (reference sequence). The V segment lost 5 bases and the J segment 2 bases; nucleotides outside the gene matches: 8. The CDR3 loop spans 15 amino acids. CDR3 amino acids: CASSDRQGWQETQYF. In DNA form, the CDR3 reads TGTGCCAGCAGCGATCGACAGGGTTGGCAAGAGACCCAGTACTTC.

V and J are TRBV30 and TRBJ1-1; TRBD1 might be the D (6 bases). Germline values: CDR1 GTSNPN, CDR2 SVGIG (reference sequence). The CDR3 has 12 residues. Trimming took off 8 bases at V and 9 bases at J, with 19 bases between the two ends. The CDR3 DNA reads TGTGCCGGGACCGTGGGGGGCCCTAAAGCTTTCTTT. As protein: CAGTVGGPKAFF.

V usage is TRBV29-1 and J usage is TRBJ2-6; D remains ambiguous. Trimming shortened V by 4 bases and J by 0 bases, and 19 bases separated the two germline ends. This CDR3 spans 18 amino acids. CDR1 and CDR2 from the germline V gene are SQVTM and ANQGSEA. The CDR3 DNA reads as TGCAGCGTTGTCCGTTCGGACCGATATAGCTCTGGGGCCAACGTCCTGACTTTC. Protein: CSVVRSDRYSSGANVLTF.

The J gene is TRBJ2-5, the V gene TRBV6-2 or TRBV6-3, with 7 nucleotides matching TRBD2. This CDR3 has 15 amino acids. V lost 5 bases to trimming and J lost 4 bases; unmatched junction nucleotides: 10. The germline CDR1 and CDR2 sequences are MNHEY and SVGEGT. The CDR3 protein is CASSTDLTSAETQYF. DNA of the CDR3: TGTGCCAGCAGTACCGATCTTACTAGCGCAGAGACCCAGTACTTC.

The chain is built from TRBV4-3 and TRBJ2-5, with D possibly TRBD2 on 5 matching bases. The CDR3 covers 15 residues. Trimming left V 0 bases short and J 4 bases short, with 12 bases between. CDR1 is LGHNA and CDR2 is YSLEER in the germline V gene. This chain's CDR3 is CASSQDVTTPETQYF. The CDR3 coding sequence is TGCGCCAGCAGCCAAGATGTGACTACGCCAGAGACCCAGTACTTC.